This entry is about one TCR beta chain. It was during active infection that Seattle patients were enrolled and then longitudinally followed. Using immunoSEQ multiplex PCR, the repertoire was profiled, and TCRdb retains in-frame clones only, with some absent. In the table there are hundreds of thousands of clones, roughly 86% of which are singletons. This sample is drawn from a study of blood T cell repertoires in COVID-19. Study as a whole: The United States, Italy and Spain supplied acute and convalescent COVID-19 samples.

This CDR3 is built from 14 residues. Germline CDR1 and CDR2: ENHRY and SYGVKD. After removal of 10 bases from V and 4 bases from J, the junction contained 10 bases not matched to a gene. This TCR was recovered from a woman in her sixties or seventies with COVID-19, enrolled during active disease. Sequencing was performed on peripheral blood. This chain connects TRBV10-3 to TRBJ1-5, with TRBD1 matching over 7 bases. The CDR3 bases are TGTGCCACCGCAAAGGGGGCGCAAAATCAGCCCCAGCATTTT. Protein sequence: CATAKGAQNQPQHF.